This entry lists 11 T cell receptor beta chains sequenced from one sample in a study of cytomegalovirus exposure and HLA in healthy donors. In the PCR, 60 Vbeta and 13 Jbeta primers were used. Generated by immunoSEQ multiplex PCR, the TCRdb table keeps only in-frame clones and is missing some. The sample has under 200,000 clones; 81% are singletons. Input material: PBMCs. All receptors come from a man aged 50-60 years in good health and CMV-seronegative.

V gene TRBV5-1 combines with J gene TRBJ2-2; TRBD1 is a possible D gene (6 bases). The CDR3 is 14 amino acids. Trimming stripped 3 bases from V and 4 bases from J, with 10 bases between. CDR1 SGHRS and CDR2 YFSETQ come from the germline V gene. The CDR3 region is CASSSGQFTGELFF. The CDR3 bases are TGCGCCAGCAGCTCCGGACAGTTCACCGGGGAGCTGTTTTTT.

The rearrangement joins TRBV14 to TRBJ2-2; TRBD1 might be the D (6 bases). Germline-derived CDR1 and CDR2 are SGHDN and FVKESK. The CDR3 loop spans 16 amino acids. V lost 1 base to trimming and J lost 1 base, with 10 bases between them. In DNA, the CDR3 is TGTGCCAGCAGCCAAGGGACAGCAGTGAACACCGGGGAGCTGTTTTTT. This gives the protein CASSQGTAVNTGELFF. The whole variable domain, filled in from reference TRBV14 and TRBJ2-2, reads EAGVTQFPSHSVIEKGQTVTLRCDPISGHDNLYWYRRVMGKEIKFLLHFVKESKQDESGMPNNRFLAERTGGTYSTLKVQPAELEDSGVYFCASSQGTAVNTGELFFGEGSRLTVL.

This clone was observed a single time. V is TRBV9 and J is TRBJ2-1, with D unresolved. Trimming removed 3 bases from V and 6 bases from J, with 7 bases in between. Germline CDR1 is SGDLS and CDR2 is YYNGEE. The length of the CDR3 is 12 residues. The CDR3 loop is CASSARPNEQFF. The DNA of the CDR3 is TGTGCCAGCAGCGCGAGGCCCAATGAGCAGTTCTTC.

V usage is TRBV2 and J usage is TRBJ2-7; 7 bases align to TRBD1. Germline V gene data show CDR1 as SNHLY and CDR2 as FYNNEI. With V trimmed by 8 bases and J by 3 bases, 7 bases remained unmatched. This CDR3 comprises 13 residues. The CDR3 DNA reads TGTGCCAGCGGGACAGATACGTTCTACGAGCAGTACTTC. Amino acids: CASGTDTFYEQYF.

Comments on this clone: Different DNA sequences within this sample yield the same CDR3. The chain joins TRBV6-4 to TRBJ1-5, with 7 bases matching TRBD1. Trimming took 6 bases from V and 1 from J; bases not matched to a gene: 6. From germline, CDR1 is MRHNA and CDR2 SNTAGT. The CDR3 is made up of 15 amino acids. CDR3 protein: CASRTGNGSNQPQHF. As DNA, the CDR3 is TGTGCCAGCAGGACAGGGAATGGAAGCAATCAGCCCCAGCATTTT.

This clone has a handful of counts. This sequence joins TRBV7-6 and TRBJ2-7; 9 bases are shared with TRBD1. This CDR3 comprises 16 residues. Germline CDR1 reads SGHVS; CDR2 reads FNYEAQ. V shed 5 bases, J shed 2 bases, and the junction held 10 bases outside the gene matches. This CDR3 reads CASSEGTGTGTYEQYF. The CDR3 nucleotides read TGTGCCAGCAGCGAAGGGACCGGGACAGGGACCTACGAGCAGTACTTC.

This clone has just a few counts. V usage is TRBV11-2 and J usage is TRBJ2-7; 7 bases map to TRBD1. V gave up 1 base and J gave up 7 bases; unmatched junction bases: 10. The CDR3 sequence is 15 residues long. Looked up from germline, CDR1 is SGHAT and CDR2 is FQNNGV. The CDR3 loop reads CASSLGGTAQGEQYF. CDR3 sequence (DNA): TGTGCCAGCAGCTTAGGTGGGACGGCACAGGGGGAGCAGTACTTC.

This chain links TRBV27 with TRBJ2-5; possibly TRBD2 for D (5 bases). Germline CDR1 MNHEY, CDR2 SMNVEV (reference sequence). The CDR3 spans 13 residues. V was cut by 1 base and J by 5 bases, with 8 bases left in between. The CDR3 DNA is TGTGCCAGCAGTTTATGGAGGTCGGAGACCCAGTACTTC. It yields the protein CASSLWRSETQYF.

The chain joins TRBV5-1 to TRBJ1-2; no clear D. The CDR3 spans 13 residues. V shed 4 bases and J shed 2 bases, with 9 bases lying between them. CDR1 is SGHRS and CDR2 is YFSETQ in the germline V gene. The CDR3 sequence is CASSQEVNYGYTF. CDR3 DNA: TGCGCCAGCAGCCAAGAGGTGAACTATGGCTACACCTTC.

The chain is built from TRBV9 and TRBJ1-1; 8 bases align to TRBD1. The CDR3 spans 15 residues. Germline assignment: CDR1 SGDLS and CDR2 YYNGEE. Losses at the gene ends were 4 bases for V and 4 bases for J; bases not matched to a gene: 9. CDR3: CASSTRQGPATEAFF. As DNA, the CDR3 is TGTGCCAGCAGCACCAGACAGGGGCCGGCCACTGAAGCTTTCTTT.

The chain recombines TRBV2 with TRBJ1-5; 9 nucleotides match TRBD1. The CDR3 loop spans 17 amino acids. The germline CDR1 and CDR2 sequences are SNHLY and FYNNEI. V shed 5 bases and J 0 bases; nucleotides not matched to a gene: 8. The CDR3 DNA sequence: TGTGCCAGCAGTCGGGACAGGGCCTACTATAGCAATCAGCCCCAGCATTTT. Its protein is CASSRDRAYYSNQPQHF.